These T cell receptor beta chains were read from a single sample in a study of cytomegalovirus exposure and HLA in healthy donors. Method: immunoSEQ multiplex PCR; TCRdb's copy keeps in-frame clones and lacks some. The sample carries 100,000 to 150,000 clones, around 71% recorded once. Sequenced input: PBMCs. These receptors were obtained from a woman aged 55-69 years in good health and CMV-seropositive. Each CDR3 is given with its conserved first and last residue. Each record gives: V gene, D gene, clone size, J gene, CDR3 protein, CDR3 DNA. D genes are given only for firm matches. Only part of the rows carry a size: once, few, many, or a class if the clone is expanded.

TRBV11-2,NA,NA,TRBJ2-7,CASSQGLFYEQYF,TGTGCCAGCAGCCAGGGTCTTTTCTACGAGCAGTACTTC
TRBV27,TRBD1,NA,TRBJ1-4,CASSFGGQGYEKLFF,TGTGCCAGCAGTTTCGGGGGACAGGGGTATGAAAAACTGTTTTTT
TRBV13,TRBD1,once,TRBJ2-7,CASSETGTGSDEQYF,TGTGCCAGCAGCGAGACCGGGACAGGGAGCGACGAGCAGTACTTC
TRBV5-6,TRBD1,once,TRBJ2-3,CASSSTGPSTDTQYF,TGTGCCAGCAGCTCGACAGGGCCTAGCACAGATACGCAGTATTTT
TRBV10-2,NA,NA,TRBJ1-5,CASSEFLDRGLDQPQHF,TGCGCCAGCAGTGAGTTTTTGGATAGGGGATTGGATCAGCCCCAGCATTTT
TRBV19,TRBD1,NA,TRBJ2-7,CASSWTGVFYEQYF,TGTGCCAGTAGTTGGACAGGGGTGTTTTACGAGCAGTACTTC
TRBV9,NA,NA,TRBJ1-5,CASSVGLSDQPQHF,TGTGCCAGCAGCGTAGGCCTCTCGGATCAGCCCCAGCATTTT
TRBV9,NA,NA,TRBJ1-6,CASSVSSWGLESPLHF,TGTGCCAGCAGCGTCTCAAGCTGGGGGCTAGAGTCACCCCTCCACTTT
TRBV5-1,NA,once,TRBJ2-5,CASSLGPGGNQETQYF,TGCGCCAGCAGCTTGGGCCCAGGGGGGAACCAAGAGACCCAGTACTTC
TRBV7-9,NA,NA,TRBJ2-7,CASSGGTVNNEQYF,TGTGCCAGCAGCGGCGGGACAGTAAACAACGAGCAGTACTTC
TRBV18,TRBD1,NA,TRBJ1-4,CASSQTGEEVEKLFF,TGTGCCAGCTCTCAGACAGGGGAAGAGGTTGAAAAACTGTTTTTT
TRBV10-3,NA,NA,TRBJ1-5,CAIRGGAVQPQHF,TGTGCCATCAGAGGAGGGGCAGTTCAGCCCCAGCATTTT
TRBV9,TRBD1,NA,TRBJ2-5,CASNRDSQETQYF,TGTGCCAGCAACCGGGACAGCCAAGAGACCCAGTACTTC
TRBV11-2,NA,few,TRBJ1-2,CASSLSDGNYGYTF,TGTGCCAGCAGCTTATCCGACGGGAACTATGGCTACACCTTC
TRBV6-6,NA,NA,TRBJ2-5,CASSYKAGDQETQYF,TGTGCCAGCAGTTATAAAGCCGGAGATCAAGAGACCCAGTACTTC
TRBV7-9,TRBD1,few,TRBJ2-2,CASSYRDRGWTGELFF,TGTGCCAGCAGCTACCGGGACAGGGGCTGGACCGGGGAGCTGTTTTTT
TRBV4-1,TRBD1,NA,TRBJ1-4,CASSHLLGQGGEKLFF,TGCGCCAGCAGCCACCTACTTGGACAGGGAGGTGAAAAACTGTTTTTT
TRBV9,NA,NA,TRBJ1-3,CASSVGAGAGNTIYF,TGTGCCAGCAGCGTGGGGGCAGGGGCTGGAAACACCATATATTTT
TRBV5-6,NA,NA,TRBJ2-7,CASTPDRLVQYF,TGTGCCAGCACCCCGGACAGACTTGTGCAGTACTTC
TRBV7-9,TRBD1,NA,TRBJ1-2,CASSLDFGQGSYGYTF,TGTGCCAGCAGCTTAGATTTCGGACAGGGAAGCTATGGCTACACCTTC
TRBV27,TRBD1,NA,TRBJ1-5,CASSYSQGSQPQHF,TGTGCCAGCAGCTATTCACAGGGGTCTCAGCCCCAGCATTTT
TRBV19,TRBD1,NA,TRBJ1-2,CASTKIPDRGEGYTF,TGTGCCAGCACCAAAATCCCAGACAGGGGCGAGGGCTACACCTTC